This T cell receptor (beta chain) emerged from a study of blood T cell repertoires in COVID-19. The method was immunoSEQ multiplex PCR; TCRdb's version includes in-frame clones alone and lacks a portion of them. Of tens of thousands of clones in the sample, 65% to 85% are singletons; the top ten hold around 5.3%. CDR3 length: 15 residues. Germline V gene lookup returns CDR1 LNHDA and CDR2 SQIVND (reference sequence). Deletions cut 10 bases from V and 1 base from J, with 18 bases between. Sequenced: peripheral blood. The chain carries TRBV19 and TRBJ2-3, with D tentatively TRBD2 (7 bases). The source of this sequence is a human donor in a cohort sampled during active COVID-19. The CDR3 DNA follows: TGTGCCACCGAGGGGGGGGCGAACGGCACAGATACGCAGTATTTT. This encodes CATEGGANGTDTQYF.